This record concerns one T cell receptor beta chain sequence. Antigen unknown. The junction had 9 bases not matched to a gene; V was cut back by 4 bases and J by 3 bases. Germline assignment: CDR1 SGHRS and CDR2 YFSETQ. This CDR3 region has 16 residues. A deep-level run was used for the assay. Using immunoSEQ multiplex PCR, the repertoire was profiled, and TCRdb retains in-frame clones only, with some absent. The repertoire holds around 2.5 million clones, with over 85% as singletons. The data derive from a study of shared clonotypes between healthy human individuals. Study results and limitations: A reduction in generation probabilities was seen for non-shared clonotypes relative to those shared by all four donors. A generally larger estimated richness was seen in naive subsets than in memory subsets.

Splitting of CD4+ cells produced CD45RA+ naive and CD45RA-negative memory subsets. The TCR sequence derives from a man aged 18 to 30 in good health. Some clones in this sample may be carry-over from other donors' samples. The sample was naive CD4+ T cells from PBMCs. Subset indicated: CD45RA+ positively selected. The chain uses TRBV5-1 and TRBJ2-1, with 8 bases aligning to TRBD2. In DNA form, the CDR3 reads TGCGCCAGCAGCCCAATCCTAGCGGGCGACTACAATGAGCAGTTCTTC. Its translation: CASSPILAGDYNEQFF.